This TCR beta chain was sequenced for a study of blood T cells in healthy people across ages. Study-wide results and caveats: Donor CMV status, an unknown factor, possibly confounded changes in expanded clonotypes.

This clonotype was observed many times. Its target is not known. Primed by a sample-barcoded 5' primer and a J-beta primer mix, a second PCR proceeded for roughly 7 to 12 cycles. TCRdb reprocessed the 5' RACE reads with MiXCR, giving one entry per CDR3 protein. The sample comprises 870,000 or so distinct CDR3 sequences, 25% to 30% of which are singletons, and 15% to 20% rests with the top ten. This receptor was taken from a woman older than 75 in good health. The sequenced sample consisted of blood.

The CDR3 reads CSARGVAETYNEQFF. The CDR3 DNA follows: TGCAGTGCTAGAGGGGTCGCGGAGACCTACAATGAGCAGTTCTTC. The chain recombines TRBV20-1 with TRBJ2-1; D gene ambiguous. Germline assignment: CDR1 DFQATT and CDR2 SNEGSKA (reference sequence). The ends were cut back, 1 base at V and 2 bases at J, with 12 bases in the middle. The CDR3 runs to 15 residues.